This T cell receptor (beta chain) comes out of a study of CD8+ T cells in alopecia areata. Study results and limitations: Although TCR sharing was seen in mice, sharing across patients was less clear, possibly for HLA-related reasons.

The CDR3 loop spans 13 amino acids. Trimming left V 5 bases short and J 3 bases short, with 10 bases between. Germline loops: CDR1 PRHDT, CDR2 FYEKMQ (reference sequence). There are a few counts of this clone. Antigen: not known. Extraction of RNA preceded its reverse transcription into cDNA, which served as the sequencing template. Produced via immunoSEQ multiplex PCR; TCRdb's table is partial and in-frame only. This table holds 140,000 to 150,000 clones, less than 70% found once. Treatment meaning: oral pan-JAK inhibitor, 5-10 mg twice daily. In alopecia areata patients, both lesional scalp punch biopsies and peripheral blood were collected.

Sequenced material: CD8+ T cells sorted from blood, taken at week 4, from a patient treated with tofacitinib. The source is a human donor with alopecia areata. The gene calls are TRBV13 and TRBJ2-5; the D is unclear. Here the CDR3 DNA reads TGTGCCAGCAGCCTGGACCTGGAAGAGACCCAGTACTTC. Translating it yields CASSLDLEETQYF.